This T cell receptor (beta chain) was sequenced in a study of response to subunit inactivated influenza vaccine. Regarding the study as a whole: Authors suggested each seasonal influenza vaccination recruits few new T cells.

The CDR3 contains 14 residues. Germline V gene sequence: CDR1 SGHRS, CDR2 YFSETQ. Trimming stripped 5 bases from V and 2 bases from J, with 14 bases between. A single record per CDR3 protein comes from TCRdb applying MiXCR to the RT-PCR reads. The data show about 780,000 distinct CDR3 sequences, roughly 20% seen once. Concerning this clonotype itself: Antigen unknown.

Sequencing was performed on PBMCs from blood, taken about 5 days after vaccination. The chain joins TRBV5-1 to TRBJ2-7; no clear D. The source of this sequence is a man in his forties or fifties who received an inactivated influenza vaccine. The CDR3 DNA follows: TGCGCCAGCAGTCCACGGCAACGACCCTACGAGCAGTACTTC. Protein: CASSPRQRPYEQYF. Full variable domain (remainder filled in from reference TRBV5-1 and TRBJ2-7): KAGVTQTPRYLIKTRGQQVTLSCSPISGHRSVSWYQQTPGQGLQFLFEYFSETQRNKGNFPGRFSGRQFSNSRSEMNVSTLELGDSALYLCASSPRQRPYEQYFGPGTRLTVT.